The 8 T cell receptor beta chains reported below all come from one sample, sequenced in a study of follicular helper T cells after annual influenza vaccination. Time point of the sample: 2015-2016 season, pre-vaccination. TCRdb's table, derived via immunoSEQ multiplex PCR, lists solely in-frame clones and lacks some. The profile shows about 9,400 clones, about 82% of them singletons. Sequenced here: CXCR5+ CD38- circulating T follicular helper cells from blood, sampled on the day of influenza vaccination. The subset here: circulating Tfh, non-naive CD4+CXCR5+PD-1+ (ICOS+CD38+ or ICOS-CD38-). The receptors were sampled from an adult who received the influenza vaccine.

V is TRBV29-1 and J is TRBJ2-7; 11 bases are shared with TRBD1. In germline, CDR1 is SQVTM, CDR2 ANQGSEA. The trim removed 7 bases at V and 5 bases at J, leaving 7 bases unmatched. The CDR3 has 13 residues. The CDR3 sequence is CSAGQGARDEQYF. The DNA of the CDR3 is TGCAGCGCCGGACAGGGGGCGCGGGACGAGCAGTACTTC.

V usage is TRBV14 and J usage is TRBJ2-5; TRBD2 is a possible D gene (5 bases). The ends were cut back, 4 bases at V and 5 bases at J, with 23 bases in the middle. CDR1 is SGHDN, CDR2 FVKESK, per germline. The CDR3 is 17 amino acids. The CDR3 DNA is TGTGCCAGCAGCCCCCGGGGAATCGGAGGCGCCTGGGAGACCCAGTACTTC. Protein product: CASSPRGIGGAWETQYF.

The gene calls are TRBV7-2 and TRBJ2-5; TRBD2 matches 11 bases. CDR1 is SGHTA, CDR2 FQGNSA, per germline. V shed 2 bases and J 5 bases; nucleotides not matched to a gene: 4. CDR3 length: 15 residues. The CDR3, as DNA: TGTGCCAGCAGCTTATTAGCGGGGGGGAGGGAGACCCAGTACTTC. It specifies CASSLLAGGRETQYF.

This CDR3 is CASNLPGNQETQYF. CDR3 DNA: TGTGCCAGCAATCTCCCCGGGAACCAAGAGACCCAGTACTTC. The chain uses TRBV2 and TRBJ2-5, with a possible D match to TRBD2 (5 bases). Trimming took 7 bases from V and 0 from J, leaving 12 bases between them. Germline V gene data show CDR1 as SNHLY and CDR2 as FYNNEI. There are 14 residues in the CDR3.

The chain is built from TRBV5-6 and TRBJ2-1; no clear D. The CDR3 is 15 residues long. Per germline, CDR1 SGHDT and CDR2 YYEEEE. The V end was cut by 4 bases, the J end by 0 bases, with 11 bases between. The CDR3 sequence: CASSDPLSSYNEQFF. In DNA form, the CDR3 reads TGTGCCAGCAGCGACCCGCTGAGCTCCTACAATGAGCAGTTCTTC.

The rearrangement links TRBV28 to TRBJ1-2; D remains unclear. The CDR3 covers 14 residues. Germline CDR1 reads MDHEN; CDR2 reads SYDVKM. V dropped 4 bases and J dropped 2 bases, with 11 bases sitting between them. CDR3 region: CASSSPGLNYGYTF. The DNA for the CDR3 is TGTGCCAGCAGTTCCCCGGGTCTAAACTATGGCTACACCTTC.

The J gene is TRBJ1-4, the V gene TRBV18; D not certain. V shed 5 bases and J shed 8 bases, with 12 bases lying between them. The CDR3 has 13 amino acids. Germline CDR1 KGHSH, CDR2 LQKENI. The CDR3 nucleotides read TGTGCCAGCTCATTGGCTCAAGACGAAAAACTGTTTTTT. Translating gives CASSLAQDEKLFF.

The J gene is TRBJ1-5, the V gene TRBV6-1, with D uncertain. Trimming took off 8 bases at V and 6 bases at J, with 14 bases between the two ends. CDR1 and CDR2 (germline): MNHNS, SASEGT. The CDR3 totals 13 residues. The CDR3 DNA follows: TGTGCCAGCGTTTATCGGGAGGGTCAGCCCCAGCATTTT. As protein: CASVYREGQPQHF.